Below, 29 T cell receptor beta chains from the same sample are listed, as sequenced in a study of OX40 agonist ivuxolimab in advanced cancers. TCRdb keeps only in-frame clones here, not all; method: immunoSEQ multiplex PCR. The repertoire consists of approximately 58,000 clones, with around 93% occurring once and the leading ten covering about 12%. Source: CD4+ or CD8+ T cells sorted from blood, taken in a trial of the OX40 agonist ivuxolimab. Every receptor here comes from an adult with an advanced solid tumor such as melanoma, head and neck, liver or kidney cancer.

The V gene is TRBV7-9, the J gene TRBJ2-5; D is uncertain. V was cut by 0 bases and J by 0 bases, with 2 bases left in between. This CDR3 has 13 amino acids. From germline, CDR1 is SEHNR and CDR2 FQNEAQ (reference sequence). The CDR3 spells CASSLANQETQYF. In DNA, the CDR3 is TGTGCCAGCAGCTTAGCCAACCAAGAGACCCAGTACTTC.

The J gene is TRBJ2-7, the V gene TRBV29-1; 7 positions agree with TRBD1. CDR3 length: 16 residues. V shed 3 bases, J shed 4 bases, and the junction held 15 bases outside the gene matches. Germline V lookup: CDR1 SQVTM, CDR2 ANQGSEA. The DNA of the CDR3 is TGCAGCGTTGAGGAAAGACAGGGACCCGCGCAGTACGAGCAGTACTTC. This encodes CSVEERQGPAQYEQYF.

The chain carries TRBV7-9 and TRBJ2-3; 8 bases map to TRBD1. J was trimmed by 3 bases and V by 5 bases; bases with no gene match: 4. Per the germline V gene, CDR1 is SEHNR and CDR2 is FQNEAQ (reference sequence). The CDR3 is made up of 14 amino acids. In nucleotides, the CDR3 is TGTGCCAGCAGCCCCGGGACAGGAACAGATACGCAGTATTTT. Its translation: CASSPGTGTDTQYF.

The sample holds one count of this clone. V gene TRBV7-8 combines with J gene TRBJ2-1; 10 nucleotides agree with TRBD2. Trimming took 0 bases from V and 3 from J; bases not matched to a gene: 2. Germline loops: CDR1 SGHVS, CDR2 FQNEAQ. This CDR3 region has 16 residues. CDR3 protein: CASSLAGTSVYNEQFF. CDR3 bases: TGTGCCAGCAGCTTAGCCGGGACTAGCGTCTACAATGAGCAGTTCTTC.

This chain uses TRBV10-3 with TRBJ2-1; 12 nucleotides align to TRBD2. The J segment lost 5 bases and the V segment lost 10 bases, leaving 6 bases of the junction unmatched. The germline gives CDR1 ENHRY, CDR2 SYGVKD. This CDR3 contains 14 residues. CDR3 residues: CATRTSGINNEQFF. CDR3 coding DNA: TGTGCCACCAGGACTAGCGGGATAAACAATGAGCAGTTCTTC.

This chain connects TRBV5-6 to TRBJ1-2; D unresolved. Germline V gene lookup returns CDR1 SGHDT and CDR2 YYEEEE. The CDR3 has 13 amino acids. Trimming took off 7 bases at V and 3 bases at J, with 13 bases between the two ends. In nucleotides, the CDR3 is TGTGCCAGCCAAGGCTTTGTCGACTATGGCTACACCTTC. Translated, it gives CASQGFVDYGYTF.

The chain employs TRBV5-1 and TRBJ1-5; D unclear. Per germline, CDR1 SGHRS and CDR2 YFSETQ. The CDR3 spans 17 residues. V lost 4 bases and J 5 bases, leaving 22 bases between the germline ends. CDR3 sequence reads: CASSNPEAGLRYQPQHF. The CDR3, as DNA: TGCGCCAGCAGCAATCCCGAGGCAGGACTGAGGTATCAGCCCCAGCATTTT. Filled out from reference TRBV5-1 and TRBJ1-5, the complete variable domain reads KAGVTQTPRYLIKTRGQQVTLSCSPISGHRSVSWYQQTPGQGLQFLFEYFSETQRNKGNFPGRFSGRQFSNSRSEMNVSTLELGDSALYLCASSNPEAGLRYQPQHFGDGTRLSIL.

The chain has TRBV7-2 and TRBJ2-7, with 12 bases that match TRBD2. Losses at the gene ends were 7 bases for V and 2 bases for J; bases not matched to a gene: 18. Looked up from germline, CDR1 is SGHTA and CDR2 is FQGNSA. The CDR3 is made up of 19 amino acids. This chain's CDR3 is CASTGSLAGGPKLTYEQYF. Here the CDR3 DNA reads TGTGCCAGCACCGGGTCCCTAGCGGGAGGGCCCAAGCTTACCTACGAGCAGTACTTC. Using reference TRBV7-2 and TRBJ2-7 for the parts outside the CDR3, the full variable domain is GAGVSQSPSNKVTEKGKDVELRCDPISGHTALYWYRQSLGQGLEFLIYFQGNSAPDKSGLPSDRFSAERTGGSVSTLTIQRTQQEDSAVYLCASTGSLAGGPKLTYEQYFGPGTRLTVT.

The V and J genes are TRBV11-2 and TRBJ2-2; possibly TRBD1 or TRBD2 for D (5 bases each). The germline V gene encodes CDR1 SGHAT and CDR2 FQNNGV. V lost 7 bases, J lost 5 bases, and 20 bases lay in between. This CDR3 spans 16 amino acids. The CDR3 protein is CASTYFGTVGTGELFF. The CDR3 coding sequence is TGTGCCAGCACTTACTTCGGGACCGTGGGGACCGGGGAGCTGTTTTTT.

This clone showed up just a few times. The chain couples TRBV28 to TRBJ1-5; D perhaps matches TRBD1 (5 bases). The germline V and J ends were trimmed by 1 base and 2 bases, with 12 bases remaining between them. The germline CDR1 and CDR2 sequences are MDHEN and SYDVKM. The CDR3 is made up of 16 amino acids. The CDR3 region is CASSLYGALGNQPQHF. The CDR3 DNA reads TGTGCCAGCAGTTTATACGGGGCATTGGGCAATCAGCCCCAGCATTTT.

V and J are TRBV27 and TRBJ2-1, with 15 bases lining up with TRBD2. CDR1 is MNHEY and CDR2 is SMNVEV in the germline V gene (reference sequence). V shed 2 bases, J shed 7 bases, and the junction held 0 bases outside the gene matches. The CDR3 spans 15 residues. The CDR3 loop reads CASSLGTSGRNEQFF. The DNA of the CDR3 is TGTGCCAGCAGTTTAGGGACTAGCGGGAGGAATGAGCAGTTCTTC.

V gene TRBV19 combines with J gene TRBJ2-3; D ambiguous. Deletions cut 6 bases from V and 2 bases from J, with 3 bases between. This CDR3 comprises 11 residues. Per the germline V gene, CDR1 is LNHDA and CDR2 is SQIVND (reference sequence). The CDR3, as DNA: TGTGCCAGTAGACTCACAGATACGCAGTATTTT. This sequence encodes CASRLTDTQYF.

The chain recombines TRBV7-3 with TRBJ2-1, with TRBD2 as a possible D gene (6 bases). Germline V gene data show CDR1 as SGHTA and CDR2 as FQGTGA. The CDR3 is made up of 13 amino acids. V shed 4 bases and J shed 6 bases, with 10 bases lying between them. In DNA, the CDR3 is TGTGCCAGCAGCTCGGGACTTACCAATGAGCAGTTCTTC. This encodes CASSSGLTNEQFF.

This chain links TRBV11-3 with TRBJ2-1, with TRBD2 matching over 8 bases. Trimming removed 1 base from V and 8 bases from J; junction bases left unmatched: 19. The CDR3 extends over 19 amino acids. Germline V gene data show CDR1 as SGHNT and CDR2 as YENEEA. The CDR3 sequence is CASSLGPNSPGRAQDEQFF. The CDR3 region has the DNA TGTGCCAGCAGCTTAGGTCCAAATTCCCCCGGGAGGGCCCAAGATGAGCAGTTCTTC.

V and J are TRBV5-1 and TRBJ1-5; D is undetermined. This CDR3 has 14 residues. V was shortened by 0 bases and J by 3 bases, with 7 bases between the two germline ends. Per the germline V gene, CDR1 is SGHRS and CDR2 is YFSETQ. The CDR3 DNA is TGCGCCAGCAGCTTGGGGGGATACAATCAGCCCCAGCATTTT. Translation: CASSLGGYNQPQHF.

CDR3 bases: TGTGCCACTCTAGCTCAATACAATGAGCAGTTCTTC. It encodes CATLAQYNEQFF. The V call is TRBV6-5, the J call TRBJ2-1; TRBD2 is a possible D gene (5 bases). CDR3 length equals 12 residues. The germline V and J ends were trimmed by 10 bases and 4 bases, with 11 bases remaining between them. Germline CDR1 reads MNHEY; CDR2 reads SVGAGI.

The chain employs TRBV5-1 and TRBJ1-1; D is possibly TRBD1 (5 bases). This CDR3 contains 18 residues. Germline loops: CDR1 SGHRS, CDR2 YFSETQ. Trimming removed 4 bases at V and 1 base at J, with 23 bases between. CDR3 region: CASSPPAIGDGGNTEAFF. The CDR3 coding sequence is TGCGCCAGCAGCCCCCCAGCGATCGGGGACGGCGGGAACACTGAAGCTTTCTTT.

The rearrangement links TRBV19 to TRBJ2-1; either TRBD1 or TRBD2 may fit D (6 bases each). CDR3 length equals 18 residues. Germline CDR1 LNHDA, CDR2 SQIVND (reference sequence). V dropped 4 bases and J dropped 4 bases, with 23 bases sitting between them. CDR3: CASSRTAPGGHKYNEQFF. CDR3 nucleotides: TGTGCCAGTAGTAGGACGGCCCCCGGGGGACACAAGTACAATGAGCAGTTCTTC.

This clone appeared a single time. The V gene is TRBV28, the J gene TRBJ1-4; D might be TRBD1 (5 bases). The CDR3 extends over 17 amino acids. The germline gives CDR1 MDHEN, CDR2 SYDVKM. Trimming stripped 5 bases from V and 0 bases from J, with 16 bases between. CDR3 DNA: TGTGCCAGCAGTCCTGTACCGACGGGGCCAACTAATGAAAAACTGTTTTTT. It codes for CASSPVPTGPTNEKLFF.

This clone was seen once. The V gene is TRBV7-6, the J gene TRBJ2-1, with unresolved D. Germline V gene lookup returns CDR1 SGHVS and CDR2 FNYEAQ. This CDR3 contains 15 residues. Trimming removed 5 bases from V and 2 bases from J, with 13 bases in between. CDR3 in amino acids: CASSTMGDTYNEQFF. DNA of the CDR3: TGTGCCAGCAGCACGATGGGCGACACCTACAATGAGCAGTTCTTC. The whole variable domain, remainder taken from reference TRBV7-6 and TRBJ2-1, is GAGVSQSPRYKVTKRGQDVALRCDPISGHVSLYWYRQALGQGPEFLTYFNYEAQQDKSGLPNDRFSAERPEGSISTLTIQRTEQRDSAMYRCASSTMGDTYNEQFFGPGTRLTVL.

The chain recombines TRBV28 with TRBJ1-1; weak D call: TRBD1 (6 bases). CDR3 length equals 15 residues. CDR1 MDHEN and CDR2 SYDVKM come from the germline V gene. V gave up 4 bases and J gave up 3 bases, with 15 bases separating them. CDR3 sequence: CASSSTPRGHTEAFF. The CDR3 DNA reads TGTGCCAGCAGTTCCACTCCCCGGGGGCACACTGAAGCTTTCTTT.

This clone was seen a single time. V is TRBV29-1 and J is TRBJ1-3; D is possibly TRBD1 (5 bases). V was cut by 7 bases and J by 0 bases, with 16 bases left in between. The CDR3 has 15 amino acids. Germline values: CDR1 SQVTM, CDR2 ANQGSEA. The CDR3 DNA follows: TGCAGCGCCCTCACGACAGACCGCTCTGGAAACACCATATATTTT. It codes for CSALTTDRSGNTIYF.

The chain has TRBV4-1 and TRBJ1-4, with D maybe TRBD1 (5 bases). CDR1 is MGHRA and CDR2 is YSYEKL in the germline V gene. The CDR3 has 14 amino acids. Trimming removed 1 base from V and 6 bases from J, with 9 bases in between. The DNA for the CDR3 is TGCGCCAGCAGCCAAGTGGAAGGGGATGAAAAACTGTTTTTT. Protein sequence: CASSQVEGDEKLFF.

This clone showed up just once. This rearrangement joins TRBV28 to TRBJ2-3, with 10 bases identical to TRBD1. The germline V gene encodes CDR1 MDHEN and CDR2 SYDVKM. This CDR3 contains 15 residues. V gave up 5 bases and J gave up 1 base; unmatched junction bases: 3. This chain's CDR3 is CASSPGTGGTDTQYF. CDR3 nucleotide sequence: TGTGCCAGCAGTCCCGGGACAGGGGGCACAGATACGCAGTATTTT.

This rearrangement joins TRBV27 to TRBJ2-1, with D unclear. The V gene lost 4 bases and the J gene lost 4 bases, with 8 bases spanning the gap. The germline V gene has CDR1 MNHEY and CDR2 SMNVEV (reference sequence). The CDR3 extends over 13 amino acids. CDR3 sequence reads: CASSSSAYNEQFF. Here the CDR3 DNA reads TGTGCCAGCAGTTCGTCTGCATACAATGAGCAGTTCTTC.

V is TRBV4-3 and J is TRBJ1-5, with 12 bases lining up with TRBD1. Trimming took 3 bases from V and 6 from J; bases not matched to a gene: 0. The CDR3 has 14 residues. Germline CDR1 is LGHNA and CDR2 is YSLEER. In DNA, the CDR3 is TGCGCCAGCAGCCAGGGACAGGGGGCTCAGCCCCAGCATTTT. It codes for CASSQGQGAQPQHF.

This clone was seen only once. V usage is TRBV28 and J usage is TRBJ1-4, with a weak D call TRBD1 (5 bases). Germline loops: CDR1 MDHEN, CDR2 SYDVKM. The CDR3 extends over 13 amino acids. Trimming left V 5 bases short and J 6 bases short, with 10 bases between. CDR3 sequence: CASSTWGDEKLFF. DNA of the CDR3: TGTGCCAGCAGTACCTGGGGCGATGAAAAACTGTTTTTT.

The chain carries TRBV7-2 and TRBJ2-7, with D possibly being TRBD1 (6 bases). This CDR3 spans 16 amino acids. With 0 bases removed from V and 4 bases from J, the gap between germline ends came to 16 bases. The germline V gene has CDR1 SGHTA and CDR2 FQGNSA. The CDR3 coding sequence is TGTGCCAGCAGCTTAGCAAATGGGGGCGGAACTTACGAGCAGTACTTC. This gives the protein CASSLANGGGTYEQYF.

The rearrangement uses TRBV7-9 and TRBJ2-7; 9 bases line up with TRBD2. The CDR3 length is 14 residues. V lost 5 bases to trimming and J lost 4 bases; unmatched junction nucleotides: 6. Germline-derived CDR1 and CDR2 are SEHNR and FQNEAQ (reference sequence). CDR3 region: CASSGGTSPYEQYF. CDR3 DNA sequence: TGTGCCAGCAGCGGCGGGACTAGCCCGTACGAGCAGTACTTC.